This TCR beta chain emerged from a study of cytomegalovirus exposure and HLA in healthy donors. Points from the study as a whole: When analyzed later, a missense DCLRE1C variant was found to be linked to TCR beta V- and J-gene trimming. At a 0.05 false discovery rate, a later analysis found over 15,000 TCR beta sequences to be associated with HLA alleles.

For this clone: Its antigen is as yet unknown.

The CDR3 contains 15 residues. The junction had 13 bases not matched to a gene; V was cut back by 4 bases and J by 9 bases. CDR1 and CDR2 from the germline V gene are MNHEY and SMNVEV (reference sequence). This PCR relied on a set of 60 Vbeta primers and 13 Jbeta primers. Some clones are missing from TCRdb's copy, which holds only in-frame ones; the method was immunoSEQ multiplex PCR. This table has 100,000 to 150,000 clones, 60% to 80% appearing once. The sequenced sample consisted of PBMCs. The sequence derives from a man aged 45-65 years in good health and CMV-seropositive. This rearrangement joins TRBV27 to TRBJ1-1; 8 bases are shared with TRBD1. The CDR3 region is CASSYRGQGSAQAFF. The CDR3 DNA reads TGTGCCAGCAGTTACCGTGGACAGGGTTCGGCCCAAGCTTTCTTT.